This entry concerns a single T cell receptor beta chain. No antigen is known for it. The CDR3 goes on 3 residues after the read ends, and that part is filled in from the germline J gene. The repertoire was sequenced with immunoSEQ multiplex PCR; TCRdb's copy has only in-frame clones and lacks some. The table gives more than 30,000 clones; the top ten clones make up approximately 7.5% of it. The CDR3 is made up of 13 amino acids. Germline V gene data show CDR1 as MNHNS and CDR2 as SASEGT. The data originate from a study of T cells in women clearing cervical HPV infection. Study background: Donors had HPV16-related CIN3 or worse; 2 had invasive cancer. Controls gave blood once infection was undetectable; cases at lesion identification. Study results and limitations: Timing of associations relative to infection is unclear; T-cell subsets were not isolated. CIN3+ cases had significantly higher TCR richness than controls; evenness did not differ.

The receptor was derived from a woman between 18 and 70 years old with a cervical HPV16 infection that either progressed to CIN3+ or cleared (not recorded which). The chain employs TRBV6-1 and TRBJ1-2; D is uncertain. Sequences were obtained from blood buffy coat. The CDR3 sequence: CASSEARYLDYTF. Partial CDR3 DNA: TGTGCCAGCAGTGAAGCCAGGTATCTCGAC.